This T cell receptor (beta chain) was obtained from a study of blood T cell repertoires in COVID-19 (dated by TCRdb to 2020 to 2021). In the study overall: The collaborator samples originated in the United States, Italy and Spain and spanned the acute and convalescent phases of COVID-19. The repertoires were released in a freely available public database meant as a resource for research on the immune response to SARS-CoV-2. The dataset comprised deeply sampled blood TCRbeta repertoires from subjects exposed to, actively infected with, or recovered from COVID-19. A de-identified subject ID, COVID-19 status, age in years and sex were almost always included in the sample metadata. Where available, HLA class I and class II types were obtained from metadata supplied by the sample provider rather than from assay-based typing. The prospective study material was composed of cDNA or gDNA derived from T cells, B-cell-depleted T cells, or PBMCs. Samples were obtained from the ongoing ImmuneRACE study (first 160 participants) and from some 1,200 subjects provided by 6 global collaborators.

What the authors observed across the whole study: How much clinical and demographic metadata was included differed by source and by participant, and the metadata was provided uncurated.

The immunoSEQ Assay, a bias-controlled multiplex PCR, was used to amplify TCRbeta CDR3 regions from genomic DNA. The authors processed their data as follows. Nucleated cell counts per sample were estimated from amplification of reference gene primers within the assay. To quantify the absolute abundance of each unique TCRbeta CDR3 rearrangement, sequence reads were collapsed and filtered. Productive Simpson clonality was computed per sample as the square root of Simpson's diversity index over productive rearrangements. TCRdb took over this immuneACCESS table, retaining in-frame rearrangements with V and J assigned. Such tables are incomplete; in checked studies, under half of the missing clones stem from an unresolved V gene, and the remainder is unexplained. The DNA was the basis for D and trimming; V, J and clone size are from that table. The sample yields approximately 100,000 clones; roughly 88% were counted once. Together, the top ten hold around 6.9% of the sample.

Whole blood was collected in K2EDTA tubes by collaborating institutions according to the institutions' own protocols. For TCRbeta analysis, collaborators shipped samples in one of three forms: frozen whole blood, isolated PBMCs, or DNA extracted from either of those sample types. The junction carries 7 bases between V and J, which are trimmed by 0 bases and 5 bases respectively. CDR1 and CDR2 are read off the germline V gene (reference sequence) as LNHNV and YYDKDF. The CDR3 holds 14 amino acids from the cysteine to the phenylalanine. Just the 42-base CDR3 DNA is kept, in frame starting at base 1. On this clone itself: Its specific antigen is unknown. Within one base of it there is no much larger clone, and no base qualities were kept.

This sequence uses TRBV15 and TRBJ2-2, with the D gene not clear enough to name. Source material: peripheral blood. This receptor was identified in a woman aged 55 to 70 with acute or convalescent COVID-19. The nucleotide sequence reads TGTGCCACCAGCAGAGAATCCCAAACCGGGGAGCTGTTTTTT. This translates into CATSRESQTGELFF.